This TCR beta chain was documented in a study of blood T cell repertoires in COVID-19. Whole-study context: Acute-phase and convalescent COVID-19 samples originated in the United States, Italy and Spain.

Across about two dozen US areas, participants ranged in age from 18 to 89 years. Exposed participants came across a COVID-19 case within 2 weeks before study entry. This CDR3 region has 14 residues. Germline V gene lookup returns CDR1 MNHEY and CDR2 SVGAGI. The table came from immunoSEQ multiplex PCR; TCRdb's copy has only in-frame clones and leaves some out. The sample includes 200,000 or so clones, 80% to 90% of them seen just once. A note on this clone: One end of the junction does not line up with germline, which may come from a read error.

Sequenced: PBMCs or T cells enriched from blood (not recorded which). The chain is built from TRBV6-5 and TRBJ1-5, with D hard to call. The clonotype comes from a woman in her 30s who had been exposed to COVID-19. As DNA, the CDR3 is TGTGCCAGCAGTGACTCCGGAGGCTATCAGCCCCAGCATTTT. This sequence encodes CASSDSGGYQPQHF.